The sample holds a few counts of the clone carrying this T cell receptor (beta chain). Its antigen is undetermined. This entry belongs to a study of blood T cells in healthy people across ages. Study observations and caveats: Comparison with aged donors showed that long-lived donors had more naive CD4+ cells and higher diversity.

The CDR3 runs 15 residues. Germline assignment: CDR1 PRHDT and CDR2 FYEKMQ (reference sequence). Per-sample PBMC isolation yielded at least 7 million cells. Primed by a sample-barcoded 5' primer and a J-beta primer mix, a second PCR proceeded for 7 to 11 cycles. Each cDNA molecule was tagged by a template-switch adaptor with 12 random nucleotides. TCRdb re-called the 5' RACE reads with MiXCR, one entry per CDR3 protein. The sample lists about 1.8 million distinct CDR3 sequences, 49% occurring once. V usage is TRBV13 and J usage is TRBJ2-4; 10 bases agree with TRBD1. The end of the DNA aligns better with TRBJ2-7, so the J call may be wrong. Sample: blood. This TCR came from a woman aged 40 to 55 in good health. The CDR3 loop reads CASSSWTGGSYEQYF. CDR3 DNA: TGTGCCAGCAGCTCCTGGACAGGGGGTAGTTACGAGCAGTACTTC.